This T cell receptor (beta chain) was observed in a study of Graves' ophthalmopathy and Graves' hyperthyroidism. Study-wide findings and caveats: The blood repertoire also included most expanded thyroid clonotypes above 0.001 frequency. Sensitivity of approximately 88% and specificity of about 81% were achieved when a 13-signature model separated ophthalmopathy from stable hyperthyroidism.

The study amplified TCR beta CDR3 regions using RNA transcripts. After a first-round RT-PCR with HTBI primers, a second-round multiplex PCR was run. In TCRdb, the multiplex PCR reads were re-called with MiXCR into one record per CDR3 protein. The profile shows a few hundred thousand distinct CDR3 sequences, about 40% of them singletons. Other autoimmune disease, uncontrolled infection, pregnancy and lactation led to exclusion. Trimming cost V 7 bases and J 5 bases, with 25 bases left between them. CDR3 length equals 18 residues. Germline V gene sequence: CDR1 KGHDR, CDR2 SFDVKD. Turning to this clonotype: Its antigen is still unknown.

The clonotype originates from an adult man with Graves' hyperthyroidism. Sequenced: peripheral blood or thyroid tissue (not recorded which). This chain connects TRBV24-1 to TRBJ2-2, with D perhaps matching TRBD1 or TRBD2 (5 bases each). As DNA, the CDR3 is TGTGCCACCAGCGATGCCCTCACCGCCGGGACGGTGACCGGGGAGCTGTTTTTT. It is translated as CATSDALTAGTVTGELFF.